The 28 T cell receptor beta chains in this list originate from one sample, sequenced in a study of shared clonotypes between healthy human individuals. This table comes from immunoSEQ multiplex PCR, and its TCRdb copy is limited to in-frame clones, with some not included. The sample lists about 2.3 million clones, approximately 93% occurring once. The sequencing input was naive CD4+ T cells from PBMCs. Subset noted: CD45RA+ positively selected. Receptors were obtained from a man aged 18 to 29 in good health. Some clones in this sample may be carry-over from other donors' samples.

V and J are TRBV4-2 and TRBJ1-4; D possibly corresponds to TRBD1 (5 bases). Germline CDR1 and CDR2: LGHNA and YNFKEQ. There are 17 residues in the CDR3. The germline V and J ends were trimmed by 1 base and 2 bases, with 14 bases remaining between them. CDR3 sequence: CASSQVGGMGTNEKLFF. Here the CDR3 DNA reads TGTGCCAGCAGCCAAGTCGGGGGGATGGGCACTAATGAAAAACTGTTTTTT.

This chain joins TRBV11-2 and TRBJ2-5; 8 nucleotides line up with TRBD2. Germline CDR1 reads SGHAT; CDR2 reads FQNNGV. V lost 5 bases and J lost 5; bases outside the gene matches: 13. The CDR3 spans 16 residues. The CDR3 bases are TGTGCCAGCAGCCAGGTGGCAGCGGGAGTCGGGGAGACCCAGTACTTC. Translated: CASSQVAAGVGETQYF.

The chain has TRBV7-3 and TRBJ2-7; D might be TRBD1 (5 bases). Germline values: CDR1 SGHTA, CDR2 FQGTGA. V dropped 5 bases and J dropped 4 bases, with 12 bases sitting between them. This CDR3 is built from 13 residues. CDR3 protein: CASSRVQGYEQYF. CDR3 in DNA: TGTGCCAGCAGCCGCGTCCAGGGTTACGAGCAGTACTTC.

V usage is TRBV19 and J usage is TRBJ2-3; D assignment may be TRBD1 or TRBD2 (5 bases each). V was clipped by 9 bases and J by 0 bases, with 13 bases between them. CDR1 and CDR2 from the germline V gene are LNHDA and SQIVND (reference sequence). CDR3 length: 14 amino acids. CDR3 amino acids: CARGTERSTDTQYF. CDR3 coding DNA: TGTGCCAGAGGGACGGAGAGAAGCACAGATACGCAGTATTTT.

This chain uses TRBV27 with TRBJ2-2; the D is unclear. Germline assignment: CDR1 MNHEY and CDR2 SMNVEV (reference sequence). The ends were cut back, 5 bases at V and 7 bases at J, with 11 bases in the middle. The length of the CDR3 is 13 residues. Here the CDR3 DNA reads TGTGCCAGCAGTATACGTTCCGACGGGGAGCTGTTTTTT. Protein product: CASSIRSDGELFF.

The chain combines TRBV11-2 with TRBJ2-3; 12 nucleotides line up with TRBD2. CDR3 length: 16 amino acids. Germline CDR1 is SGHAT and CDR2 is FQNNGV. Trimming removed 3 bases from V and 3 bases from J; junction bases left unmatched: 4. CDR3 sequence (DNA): TGTGCCAGCAGCTTCTTGACTAGCGGGAGTACAGATACGCAGTATTTT. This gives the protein CASSFLTSGSTDTQYF.

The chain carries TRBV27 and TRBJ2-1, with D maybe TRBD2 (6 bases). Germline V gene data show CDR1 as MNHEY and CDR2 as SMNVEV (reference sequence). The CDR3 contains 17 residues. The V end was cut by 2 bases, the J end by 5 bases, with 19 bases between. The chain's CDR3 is CASSLGRGTQYHNEQFF. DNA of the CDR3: TGTGCCAGCAGTTTAGGGCGCGGGACTCAGTATCACAATGAGCAGTTCTTC.

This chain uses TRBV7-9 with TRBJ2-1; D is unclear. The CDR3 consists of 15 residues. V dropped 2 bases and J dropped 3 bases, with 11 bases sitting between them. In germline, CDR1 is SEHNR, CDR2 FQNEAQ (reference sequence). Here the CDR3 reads CASSLREKGYNEQFF. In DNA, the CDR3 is TGTGCCAGCAGCTTAAGGGAAAAGGGCTACAATGAGCAGTTCTTC. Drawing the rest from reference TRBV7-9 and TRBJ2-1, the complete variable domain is DTGVSQNPRHKITKRGQNVTFRCDPISEHNRLYWYRQTLGQGPEFLTYFQNEAQLEKSRLLSDRFSAERPKGSFSTLEIQRTEQGDSAMYLCASSLREKGYNEQFFGPGTRLTVL.

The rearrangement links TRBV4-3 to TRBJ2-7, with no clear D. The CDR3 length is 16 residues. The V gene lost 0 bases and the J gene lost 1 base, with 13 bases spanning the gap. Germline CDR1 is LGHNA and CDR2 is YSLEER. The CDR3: CASSQDLSPGSYEQYF. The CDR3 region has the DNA TGCGCCAGCAGCCAAGATTTGTCTCCTGGATCCTACGAGCAGTACTTC.

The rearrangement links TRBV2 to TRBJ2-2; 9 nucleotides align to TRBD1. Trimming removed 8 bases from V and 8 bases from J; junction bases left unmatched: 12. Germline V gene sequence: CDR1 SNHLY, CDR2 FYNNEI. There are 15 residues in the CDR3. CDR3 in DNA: TGTGCCAGCCGTGGGGACAGGGCCCCCGATGGGGAGCTGTTTTTT. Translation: CASRGDRAPDGELFF.

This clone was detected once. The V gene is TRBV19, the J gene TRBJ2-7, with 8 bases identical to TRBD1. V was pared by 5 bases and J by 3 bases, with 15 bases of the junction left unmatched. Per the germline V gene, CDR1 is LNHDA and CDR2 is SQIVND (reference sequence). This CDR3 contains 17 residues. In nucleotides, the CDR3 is TGTGCCAGTAGTCTCACCGCAGCCAGGGGGCCAGACTACGAGCAGTACTTC. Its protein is CASSLTAARGPDYEQYF.

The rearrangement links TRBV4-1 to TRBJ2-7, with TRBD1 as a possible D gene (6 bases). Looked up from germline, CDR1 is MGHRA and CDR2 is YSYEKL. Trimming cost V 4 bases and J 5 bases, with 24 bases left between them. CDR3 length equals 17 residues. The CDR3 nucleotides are TGCGCCAGCAGCCTCTACTCCTCCGGGACAAGGGGGAACGAGCAGTACTTC. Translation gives CASSLYSSGTRGNEQYF.

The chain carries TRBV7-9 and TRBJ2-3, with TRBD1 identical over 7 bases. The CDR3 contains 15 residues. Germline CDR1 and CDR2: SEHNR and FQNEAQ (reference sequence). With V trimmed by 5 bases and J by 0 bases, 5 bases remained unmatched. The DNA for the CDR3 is TGTGCCAGCAGCGCCTGGGACAGAAGCACAGATACGCAGTATTTT. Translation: CASSAWDRSTDTQYF.

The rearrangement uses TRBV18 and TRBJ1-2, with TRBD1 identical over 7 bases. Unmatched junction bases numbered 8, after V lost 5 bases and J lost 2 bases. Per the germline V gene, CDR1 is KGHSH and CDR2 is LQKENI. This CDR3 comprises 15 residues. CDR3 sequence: CASSTQGGANYGYTF. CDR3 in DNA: TGTGCCAGCTCAACCCAAGGGGGCGCCAACTATGGCTACACCTTC.

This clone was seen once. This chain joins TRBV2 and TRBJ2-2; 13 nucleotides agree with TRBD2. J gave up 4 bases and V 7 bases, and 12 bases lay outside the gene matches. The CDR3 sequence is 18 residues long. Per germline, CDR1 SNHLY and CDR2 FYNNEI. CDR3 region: CASIQRRLAGGRTGELFF. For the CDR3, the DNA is TGTGCCAGCATACAACGACGACTAGCGGGAGGTCGCACCGGGGAGCTGTTTTTT.

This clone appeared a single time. The CDR3 spells CASSQPTGDNQPQHF. DNA of the CDR3: TGCGCCAGCAGTCAGCCCACAGGGGACAATCAGCCCCAGCATTTT. The rearrangement joins TRBV23-1 to TRBJ1-5; 7 nucleotides align to TRBD1. TRBV23-1 is designated an ORF whose function remains uncertain. CDR3 length: 15 residues. V was clipped by 3 bases and J by 3 bases; unmatched bases: 5.

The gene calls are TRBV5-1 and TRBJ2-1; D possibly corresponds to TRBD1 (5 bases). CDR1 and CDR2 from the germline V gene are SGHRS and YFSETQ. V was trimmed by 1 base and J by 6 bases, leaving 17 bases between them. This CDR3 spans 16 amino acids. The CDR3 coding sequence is TGCGCCAGCAGCTTGCAGCCACAAGGGGTGGGCAATGAGCAGTTCTTC. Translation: CASSLQPQGVGNEQFF.

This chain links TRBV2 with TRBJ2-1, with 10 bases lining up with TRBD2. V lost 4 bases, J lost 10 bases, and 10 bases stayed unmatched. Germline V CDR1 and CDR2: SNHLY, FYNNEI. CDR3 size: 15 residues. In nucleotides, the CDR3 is TGTGCCAGCAGTGCGGTAGCGGGAGGCGTAGGGGAGCAGTTCTTC. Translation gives CASSAVAGGVGEQFF.

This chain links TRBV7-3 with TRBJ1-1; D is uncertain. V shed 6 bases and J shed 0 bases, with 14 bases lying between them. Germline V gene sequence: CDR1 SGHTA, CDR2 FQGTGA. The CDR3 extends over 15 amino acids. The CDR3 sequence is CASSLQGPLNTEAFF. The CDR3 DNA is TGTGCCAGCAGTTTACAAGGTCCCTTGAACACTGAAGCTTTCTTT. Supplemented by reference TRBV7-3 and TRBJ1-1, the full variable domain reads GAGVSQTPSNKVTEKGKYVELRCDPISGHTALYWYRQSLGQGPEFLIYFQGTGAADDSGLPNDRFFAVRPEGSVSTLKIQRTERGDSAVYLCASSLQGPLNTEAFFGQGTRLTVV.

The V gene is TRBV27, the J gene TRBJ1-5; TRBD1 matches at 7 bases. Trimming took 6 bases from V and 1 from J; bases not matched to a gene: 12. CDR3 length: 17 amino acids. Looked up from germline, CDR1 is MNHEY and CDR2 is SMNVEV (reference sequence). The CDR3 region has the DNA TGTGCCAGCAGGCGGGGGGGACAGAGTATAAGCAATCAGCCCCAGCATTTT. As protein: CASRRGGQSISNQPQHF.

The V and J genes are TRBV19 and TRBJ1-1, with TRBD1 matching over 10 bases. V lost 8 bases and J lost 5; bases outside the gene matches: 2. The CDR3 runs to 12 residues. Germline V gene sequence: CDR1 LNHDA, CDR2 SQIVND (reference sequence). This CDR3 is CASSDRGTEAFF. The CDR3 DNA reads TGTGCCAGTTCGGACAGGGGGACTGAAGCTTTCTTT.

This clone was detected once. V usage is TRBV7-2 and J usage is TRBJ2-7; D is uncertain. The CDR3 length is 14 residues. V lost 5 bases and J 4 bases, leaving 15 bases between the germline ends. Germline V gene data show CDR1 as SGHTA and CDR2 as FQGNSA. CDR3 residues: CASSGEQVSYEQYF. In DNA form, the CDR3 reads TGTGCCAGCAGCGGTGAGCAGGTCTCTTACGAGCAGTACTTC. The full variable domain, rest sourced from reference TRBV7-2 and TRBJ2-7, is GAGVSQSPSNKVTEKGKDVELRCDPISGHTALYWYRQSLGQGLEFLIYFQGNSAPDKSGLPSDRFSAERTGGSVSTLTIQRTQQEDSAVYLCASSGEQVSYEQYFGPGTRLTVT.

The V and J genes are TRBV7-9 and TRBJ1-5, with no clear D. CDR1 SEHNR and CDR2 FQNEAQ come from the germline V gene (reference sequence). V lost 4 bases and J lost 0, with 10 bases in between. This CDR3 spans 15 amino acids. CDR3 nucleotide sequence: TGTGCCAGCAGCTCCGGCTGGGGTAGCAATCAGCCCCAGCATTTT. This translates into CASSSGWGSNQPQHF.

The CDR3 protein is CASSPGQEIILNQFF. Here the CDR3 DNA reads TGTGCCAGCTCACCGGGGCAGGAGATTATCCTGAATCAGTTCTTC. This chain joins TRBV18 and TRBJ2-1; tentative D call: TRBD1 (5 bases). CDR3 length: 15 amino acids. CDR1 and CDR2 from the germline V gene are KGHSH and LQKENI. Trimming took off 3 bases at V and 13 bases at J, with 22 bases between the two ends. The full variable domain, in which reference TRBV18 and TRBJ2-1 provide the parts outside the CDR3, is NAGVMQNPRHLVRRRGQEARLRCSPMKGHSHVYWYRQLPEEGLKFMVYLQKENIIDESGMPKERFSAEFPKEGPSILRIQQVVRGDSAAYFCASSPGQEIILNQFFGPGTRLTVL.

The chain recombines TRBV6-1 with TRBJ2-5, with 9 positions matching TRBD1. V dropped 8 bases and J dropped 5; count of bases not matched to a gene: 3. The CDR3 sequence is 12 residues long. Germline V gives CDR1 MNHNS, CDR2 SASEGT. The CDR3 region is CASGQGWETQYF. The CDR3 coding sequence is TGTGCCAGCGGACAGGGGTGGGAGACCCAGTACTTC.

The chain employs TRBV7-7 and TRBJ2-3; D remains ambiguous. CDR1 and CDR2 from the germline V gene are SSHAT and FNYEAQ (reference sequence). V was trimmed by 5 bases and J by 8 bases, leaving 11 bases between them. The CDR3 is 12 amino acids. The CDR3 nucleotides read TGTGCCAGCAGCCCGCAAGGCGGTACGCAGTATTTT. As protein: CASSPQGGTQYF.

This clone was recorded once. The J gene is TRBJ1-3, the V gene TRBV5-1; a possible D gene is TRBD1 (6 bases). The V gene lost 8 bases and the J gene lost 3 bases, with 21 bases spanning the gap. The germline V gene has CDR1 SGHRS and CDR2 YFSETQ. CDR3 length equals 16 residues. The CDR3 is CARKFRQDWNGNTIYF. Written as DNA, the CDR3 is TGCGCCAGAAAATTTCGACAGGACTGGAATGGAAACACCATATATTTT.

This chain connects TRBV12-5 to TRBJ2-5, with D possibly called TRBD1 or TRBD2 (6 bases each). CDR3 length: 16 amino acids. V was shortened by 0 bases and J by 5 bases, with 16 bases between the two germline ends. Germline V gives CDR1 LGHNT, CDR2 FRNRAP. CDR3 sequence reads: CASGLVRPGGRETQYF. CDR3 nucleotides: TGTGCTAGTGGTTTGGTACGGCCCGGGGGCAGGGAGACCCAGTACTTC.